Given below is one TCR beta chain in context. What it binds is not known. Sequencing of each sample assayed around 10^5 TCR templates. Assay: immunoSEQ multiplex PCR; the TCRdb copy retains only in-frame clones and omits some. The top ten clones hold roughly 0.62% of a sample with 100,000 or so clones, around 95% of them seen once. These data come from a study of siplizumab effects on memory and regulatory T cells. Broader study findings: Siplizumab produced a significant drop in alloreactive sequences attributable to unstimulated CD4+ memory cells.

CDR3 length equals 16 residues. The V and J ends lost 3 bases and 1 base respectively, with 15 bases between them. CDR1 is KGHSH and CDR2 is LQKENI in the germline V gene. The sequencing sample was made of Tregs sorted from blood. V usage is TRBV18 and J usage is TRBJ1-1; TRBD1 is a possible D gene (5 bases). This TCR derives from a human donor in good health. The CDR3 nucleotides read TGTGCCAGCTCACCCCTCGCCCAACAGGCGAACACTGAAGCTTTCTTT. It is translated as CASSPLAQQANTEAFF.